Below, 13 T cell receptor beta chains from the same sample are listed, as sequenced in a study of blood T cell repertoires in COVID-19. The table came from immunoSEQ multiplex PCR; TCRdb's copy has only in-frame clones and leaves some out. Of about 270,000 clones listed, around 93% are singletons. Sequencing input: PBMCs or T cells enriched from blood (not recorded which). These receptors all stem from a man aged 40-50 years who had been exposed to COVID-19.

J is TRBJ1-1 and V is TRBV10-3; no clear D gene. With 2 bases removed from V and 2 bases from J, the gap between germline ends came to 9 bases. The CDR3 runs to 14 residues. Per the germline V gene, CDR1 is ENHRY and CDR2 is SYGVKD. Here the CDR3 reads CAISEGSTNTEAFF. The CDR3 DNA follows: TGTGCCATCAGTGAGGGTAGTACTAACACTGAAGCTTTCTTT.

This chain connects TRBV11-1 to TRBJ1-1, with D possibly matching TRBD1 (5 bases). Germline V CDR1 and CDR2: SGHAT, FQDESV (reference sequence). The CDR3 has 15 amino acids. Trimming removed 5 bases at V and 1 base at J, with 14 bases between. Here the CDR3 DNA reads TGTGCCAGCAGCCGACGGCCGGGGGGGAACACTGAAGCTTTCTTT. It codes for CASSRRPGGNTEAFF.

The chain recombines TRBV30 with TRBJ1-3; D not certain. V lost 5 bases and J lost 0, with 5 bases in between. Germline V gives CDR1 GTSNPN, CDR2 SVGIG (reference sequence). The CDR3 is made up of 12 amino acids. CDR3 protein: CAWSNSGNTIYF. The CDR3 DNA reads as TGTGCCTGGTCTAACTCTGGAAACACCATATATTTT. Using reference TRBV30 and TRBJ1-3 for the parts outside the CDR3, the full variable domain is SQTIHQWPATLVQPVGSPLSLECTVEGTSNPNLYWYRQAAGRGLQLLFYSVGIGQISSEVPQNLSASRPQDRQFILSSKKLLLSDSGFYLCAWSNSGNTIYFGEGSWLTVV.

In its sample, this clone was seen once. The V gene is TRBV19, the J gene TRBJ2-5; 11 nucleotides match TRBD2. Germline-derived CDR1 and CDR2 are LNHDA and SQIVND (reference sequence). This CDR3 is 14 amino acids long. With 7 bases clipped from V and 6 bases from J, the junction kept 7 bases outside the gene matches. In DNA form, the CDR3 reads TGTGCCAGTACCATGGGGACTAGCGGACAGACCCAGTACTTC. As protein: CASTMGTSGQTQYF.

The V and J genes are TRBV7-9 and TRBJ2-7; D ambiguous. CDR1 and CDR2 from the germline V gene are SEHNR and FQNEAQ (reference sequence). V was trimmed by 5 bases and J by 3 bases, leaving 8 bases between them. The CDR3 consists of 12 residues. The DNA for the CDR3 is TGTGCCAGCAGCGCCGTCTACTACGAGCAGTACTTC. Protein product: CASSAVYYEQYF.

This clone has just one count. The V and J genes are TRBV5-1 and TRBJ2-1; 7 nucleotides agree with TRBD2. Trimming removed 3 bases from V and 8 bases from J; junction bases left unmatched: 11. Germline assignment: CDR1 SGHRS and CDR2 YFSETQ. The CDR3 is 15 residues long. The CDR3 DNA reads TGCGCCAGCAGCTCCCTGGGGGGGAGCGACGATGAGCAGTTCTTC. This gives the protein CASSSLGGSDDEQFF. Variable domain in full (rest from reference TRBV5-1 and TRBJ2-1): KAGVTQTPRYLIKTRGQQVTLSCSPISGHRSVSWYQQTPGQGLQFLFEYFSETQRNKGNFPGRFSGRQFSNSRSEMNVSTLELGDSALYLCASSSLGGSDDEQFFGPGTRLTVL.

This chain connects TRBV27 to TRBJ1-2; 8 bases align to TRBD1. The ends lost 6 bases at V and 8 bases at J; junction bases unmatched: 8. The CDR3 extends over 13 amino acids. Germline V gene data show CDR1 as MNHEY and CDR2 as SMNVEV (reference sequence). The CDR3 coding sequence is TGTGCCAGCAGAACAGGGGGTCAGGGGGGCTACACCTTC. Protein product: CASRTGGQGGYTF.

Comments on this clone: Sequence at one end of the junction differs from germline and may be a read error. The J gene is TRBJ2-5, the V gene TRBV12-3 or TRBV12-4; 8 bases fit TRBD1. The CDR3 length is 13 residues. The CDR3 loop reads CASRGTGQQTQYF. CDR3 nucleotides: TGTGCCAGCAGAGGGACAGGCCAACAGACCCAGTACTTC.

The chain has TRBV24-1 and TRBJ1-2, with a possible D match to TRBD1 (5 bases). CDR3 length: 13 amino acids. CDR1 is KGHDR, CDR2 SFDVKD, per germline. Trimming removed 7 bases from V and 2 bases from J, with 10 bases in between. CDR3 nucleotide sequence: TGTGCCACCAGGGACACCTCCAACTATGGCTACACCTTC. It encodes CATRDTSNYGYTF.

This clone was observed a few times. This chain links TRBV27 with TRBJ2-3; the D gene is possibly TRBD1 (6 bases). V shed 5 bases and J shed 9 bases, with 18 bases lying between them. Germline assignment: CDR1 MNHEY and CDR2 SMNVEV (reference sequence). This CDR3 comprises 14 residues. The DNA for the CDR3 is TGTGCCAGCAGTCCGACATCTACAGGGATGACGCAGTATTTT. It specifies CASSPTSTGMTQYF.

This rearrangement joins TRBV7-9 to TRBJ2-1; the D gene is possibly TRBD1 (5 bases). V shed 0 bases and J shed 8 bases, with 8 bases lying between them. Germline-derived CDR1 and CDR2 are SEHNR and FQNEAQ (reference sequence). This CDR3 has 13 amino acids. Here the CDR3 reads CASSLAQGDEQFF. The CDR3, as DNA: TGTGCCAGCAGCTTAGCTCAGGGCGATGAGCAGTTCTTC.

This clone is a singleton in its sample. Other DNA sequences in the same sample also yield this CDR3. The chain combines TRBV5-1 with TRBJ1-1; 7 bases agree with TRBD1. This CDR3 has 14 amino acids. Germline CDR1 and CDR2: SGHRS and YFSETQ. Trimming at V came to 3 bases and at J to 0 bases, leaving 2 bases not matched to a gene. In nucleotides, the CDR3 is TGCGCCAGCAGCTCTCAGGGGGTGAACACTGAAGCTTTCTTT. Residues: CASSSQGVNTEAFF.

The J gene is TRBJ1-4, the V gene TRBV7-2; 9 bases are shared with TRBD1. Germline loops: CDR1 SGHTA, CDR2 FQGNSA. This CDR3 region has 14 residues. The junction had 4 bases not matched to a gene; V was cut back by 5 bases and J by 6 bases. CDR3 in amino acids: CASSPDRGDEKLFF. DNA of the CDR3: TGTGCCAGCAGCCCGGACAGGGGAGATGAAAAACTGTTTTTT.